This T cell receptor beta chain was recorded in a study of spatial heterogeneity in lung cancer. Whole-study findings and limits: Mutation counts in tumors were tracked by counts of expanded intratumoral alpha and beta TCRs.

The CDR3 contains 13 residues. Trimming cost V 3 bases and J 7 bases, with 12 bases left between them. Germline CDR1 is LNHNV and CDR2 is YYDKDF (reference sequence). TCRdb fed the 5' RACE reads into MiXCR, producing one record per CDR3 protein. The top ten clones hold 7.7% of a sample with 24,000 or so distinct CDR3 sequences, approximately 9% of them seen once. Ten or more counts support this clonotype. No antigen is known for it. Specified time point: sample taken at primary tumor resection. Unsorted whole RNA from tumor, nontumor lung or frozen PBMC underwent sequencing. The clonotype was recovered from a male donor with early-stage non-small cell lung cancer. The chain employs TRBV15 and TRBJ1-1; perhaps TRBD1 as D (5 bases). Sequences were derived from lung tumor tissue, sampled at surgery. DNA for the CDR3: TGTGCCACCAGCAGTTTGGGGGTTTTTGAAGCTTTCTTT. Residues: CATSSLGVFEAFF.